A single sample is the source of the 16 T cell receptor beta chains below, sequenced in a study of OX40 agonist ivuxolimab in advanced cancers. Sequencing was performed with immunoSEQ multiplex PCR; in TCRdb, only in-frame clones are kept and a portion is missing. The data hold around 20,000 clones, with 70% to 80% observed a single time. The sample was CD4+ or CD8+ T cells sorted from blood, taken in a trial of the OX40 agonist ivuxolimab. The receptors here all came from an adult with an advanced solid tumor such as melanoma, head and neck, liver or kidney cancer.

The CDR3 nucleotides read TGTGCCAGCGCGGCAGGGGCAGAGACCCAGTACTTC. This sequence encodes CASAAGAETQYF. This chain links TRBV6-5 with TRBJ2-5; D perhaps matches TRBD1 (6 bases). CDR1 and CDR2 (germline): MNHEY, SVGAGI. V lost 8 bases and J 4 bases, leaving 11 bases between the germline ends. The CDR3 is 12 amino acids.

V gene TRBV28 combines with J gene TRBJ2-7; TRBD1 matches at 8 bases. Trimming took 6 bases from V and 0 from J; bases not matched to a gene: 7. Looked up from germline, CDR1 is MDHEN and CDR2 is SYDVKM. CDR3 length equals 15 residues. The CDR3 bases are TGTGCCAGCAGGATGGACAGGGCCAGCTCCTACGAGCAGTACTTC. This encodes CASRMDRASSYEQYF.

V is TRBV5-1 and J is TRBJ2-3; the D call may be TRBD1 or TRBD2 (5 bases each). The CDR3 loop spans 15 amino acids. V was cut by 4 bases and J by 6 bases, with 18 bases left in between. CDR1 SGHRS and CDR2 YFSETQ come from the germline V gene. In DNA form, the CDR3 reads TGCGCCAGCAGCAAAGGGACGAAGATAGGGGATACGCAGTATTTT. It translates to CASSKGTKIGDTQYF.

The chain links TRBV6-4 to TRBJ1-2; unclear D gene. Trimming stripped 1 base from V and 3 bases from J, with 12 bases between. The germline CDR1 and CDR2 sequences are MRHNA and SNTAGT. The CDR3 totals 15 residues. The CDR3 region has the DNA TGTGCCAGCAGTGACTGGGCTGGGTCTGACTATGGCTACACCTTC. Its translation is CASSDWAGSDYGYTF.

The table lists this clone with a count of one. This CDR3 is CASSGGRKETQYF. The CDR3 nucleotides read TGTGCCAGCTCGGGGGGGCGAAAGGAGACCCAGTACTTC. The chain couples TRBV18 to TRBJ2-5, with TRBD2 as a possible D gene (7 bases). This CDR3 comprises 13 residues. CDR1 and CDR2 from the germline V gene are KGHSH and LQKENI. V gave up 6 bases and J gave up 5 bases, with 13 bases separating them.

This clone was counted between two and nine times. V usage is TRBV7-9 and J usage is TRBJ1-3; D is ambiguous. The CDR3 loop spans 13 amino acids. Germline V gene sequence: CDR1 SEHNR, CDR2 FQNEAQ (reference sequence). Trimming pared 5 bases from V and 0 bases from J, leaving 5 bases between. Written as DNA, the CDR3 is TGTGCCAGCAGCCAAAACTCTGGAAACACCATATATTTT. Protein sequence: CASSQNSGNTIYF.

This chain connects TRBV2 to TRBJ1-1; tentatively, D is TRBD1 (5 bases). The CDR3 is 13 amino acids. CDR1 SNHLY and CDR2 FYNNEI come from the germline V gene. The V gene lost 6 bases and the J gene lost 4 bases, with 12 bases spanning the gap. The CDR3 DNA reads as TGTGCCAGCAGCAGGGCCGCACGCACTGAAGCTTTCTTT. Its protein product is CASSRAARTEAFF.

The chain has TRBV19 and TRBJ2-5, with TRBD2 matching over 7 bases. CDR1 and CDR2 (germline): LNHDA, SQIVND (reference sequence). V shed 8 bases and J 2 bases; nucleotides not matched to a gene: 14. CDR3 length equals 16 residues. CDR3 nucleotides: TGTGCCAGTTCGAATATTCGGGGGGACGGTCAAGAGACCCAGTACTTC. Its protein product is CASSNIRGDGQETQYF.

This clone was seen just once. The V call is TRBV19, the J call TRBJ1-2; D ambiguous. In germline, CDR1 is LNHDA, CDR2 SQIVND (reference sequence). The CDR3 length is 15 residues. Deletions cut 0 bases from V and 4 bases from J, with 12 bases between. CDR3 DNA sequence: TGTGCCAGTAGTATAGATGGTCCGGGTCGCTATGGCTACACCTTC. Translation gives CASSIDGPGRYGYTF.

J is TRBJ2-5 and V is TRBV15; tentative D call: TRBD1 (5 bases). Trimming removed 0 bases from V and 1 base from J, with 9 bases in between. Looked up from germline, CDR1 is LNHNV and CDR2 is YYDKDF (reference sequence). This CDR3 has 15 amino acids. This CDR3 reads CATSRDGHFQETQYF. The CDR3 DNA reads TGTGCCACCAGCAGAGATGGACACTTCCAAGAGACCCAGTACTTC.

This clone was seen just once. The rearrangement links TRBV9 to TRBJ2-3; D may match TRBD1 or TRBD2 (5 bases each). Germline loops: CDR1 SGDLS, CDR2 YYNGEE. The CDR3 consists of 16 residues. Trimming removed 0 bases from V and 2 bases from J, with 13 bases in between. The CDR3 loop reads CASSVESGRLTDTQYF. DNA of the CDR3: TGTGCCAGCAGCGTAGAATCGGGACGACTCACAGATACGCAGTATTTT.

The rearrangement links TRBV27 to TRBJ2-4; 8 bases fit TRBD1. This CDR3 has 16 amino acids. CDR1 and CDR2 from the germline V gene are MNHEY and SMNVEV (reference sequence). With V trimmed by 8 bases and J by 0 bases, 9 bases remained unmatched. CDR3 in DNA: TGTGCCAGCCGACAGGGGATAGCGAGAGCCAAAAACATTCAGTACTTC. Its translation: CASRQGIARAKNIQYF.

This rearrangement joins TRBV11-2 to TRBJ2-4, with D maybe TRBD2 (7 bases). Germline assignment: CDR1 SGHAT and CDR2 FQNNGV. CDR3 length equals 17 residues. Between the trimmed V and J ends, which lost 5 bases and 0 bases, there was a span of 17 bases. In nucleotides, the CDR3 is TGTGCCAGCAGCCGTCAGAAGGGGGGGGTAGCCAAAAACATTCAGTACTTC. Its translation: CASSRQKGGVAKNIQYF.

The chain is built from TRBV12-5 and TRBJ1-1, with 7 bases matching TRBD1. Germline trimming cut 5 bases from V and 0 bases from J; bases unmatched to any gene: 6. The CDR3 totals 15 residues. Germline CDR1 is LGHNT and CDR2 is FRNRAP. CDR3: CASGPGGVLNTEAFF. For the CDR3, the DNA is TGTGCTAGTGGTCCAGGGGGGGTCCTGAACACTGAAGCTTTCTTT.

V and J are TRBV11-2 and TRBJ1-4; D uncertain. The CDR3 is 13 amino acids. Trimming removed 5 bases from V and 4 bases from J, with 8 bases in between. Germline V CDR1 and CDR2: SGHAT, FQNNGV. DNA for the CDR3: TGTGCCAGCAGCCTCACTTATAATGAAAAACTGTTTTTT. Translation: CASSLTYNEKLFF.

The chain recombines TRBV30 with TRBJ1-5; perhaps TRBD1 as D (5 bases). The CDR3 extends over 16 amino acids. Trimming left V 3 bases short and J 7 bases short, with 22 bases between. Per the germline V gene, CDR1 is GTSNPN and CDR2 is SVGIG (reference sequence). In DNA form, the CDR3 reads TGTGCCTGGAGCCCCTTGCGGGGGTCGGTTTTACAGCCCCAGCATTTT. It specifies CAWSPLRGSVLQPQHF.